This entry is about one T cell receptor beta chain. The antigen remains undetermined. Germline V gene lookup returns CDR1 SGHTS and CDR2 YDEGEE. After removal of 5 bases from V and 4 bases from J, the junction contained 7 bases not matched to a gene. The CDR3 runs 15 residues. Measured with immunoSEQ multiplex PCR; TCRdb has only the in-frame clones, and not every one. There are hundreds of thousands of clones in the sample; around 96% occur only once, and roughly 0.23% lies in the top ten. The source of the sample is a study of shared clonotypes between healthy human individuals. Positively selected for CCR7, the CD45RO-negative cells used as naive CD8 cells excluded terminally differentiated effector memory CD45RA+ cells. The donor cohort consisted entirely of Caucasian adults residing in Nashville, Tennessee. Study-wide results and limits: The four-donor shared clonotypes exceeded non-shared clonotypes in generation probability, with non-shared ones scoring lower.

The receptor was derived from a man younger than 45 in good health. The chain employs TRBV5-8 and TRBJ2-1; 9 bases fit TRBD1. Sequences were obtained from naive CD8+ T cells sorted from blood. CDR3: CASSVRDRVYNEQFF. The CDR3 bases are TGTGCCAGCAGTGTCCGGGACAGGGTGTACAATGAGCAGTTCTTC.